This record covers a single TCR beta chain. This sample stems from a study of TIL therapy for anti-PD-1-resistant metastatic lung cancer. Study background: Median patient age was 54, ranging 38-75 years.

Time point in this sample: pre-treatment sample, taken before nivolumab and TIL therapy. This was the immunoSEQ v3 assay. Each library reached about 2 million read pairs, or about 5-6.5 million at deep level. Data came from immunoSEQ multiplex PCR; TCRdb stores just in-frame clones and leaves some out. The sample has about 60,000 clones, 55% to 70% seen once. The length of the CDR3 is 13 residues. V gave up 3 bases and J gave up 5 bases, with 11 bases separating them. Germline V gene lookup returns CDR1 SGDLS and CDR2 YYNGEE. This clonotype was obtained from a person aged 25 to 80 with non-small cell lung cancer. Specimen: blood, collected at baseline. This sequence joins TRBV9 and TRBJ2-5, with D possibly matching TRBD2 (5 bases). The CDR3 nucleotides read TGTGCCAGCAGCGCCACGGACTTGGAGACCCAGTACTTC. It specifies CASSATDLETQYF.